Listed below are T cell receptor beta chains from one sample, sequenced in a study of T cells in Graves' hyperthyroidism and ophthalmopathy. One entry per CDR3 protein results from TCRdb running MiXCR on the multiplex PCR reads. Here the sample spans 300,000 or so distinct CDR3 sequences, roughly 15% being singletons. The sequenced sample was blood. These receptors were taken from a man aged 25 to 40 with Graves' hyperthyroidism. The CDR3 runs from the conserved cysteine through the conserved F or W. D genes are given only for firm matches. Clone size appears in some rows only: once, few, many, or a class for an expanded clone.

CDR3 length,V gene,D gene,J gene,clone size,CDR3 protein,CDR3 DNA
12,TRBV5-1,.,TRBJ1-2,.,CASSFTQAGYTF,TGCGCCAGCAGCTTTACGCAGGCTGGGTACACCTTC
13,TRBV5-1,.,TRBJ2-5,many,CASSLVPQETQYF,TGCGCCAGCAGCTTGGTACCGCAAGAGACCCAGTACTTC
11,TRBV12-3/TRBV12-4,.,TRBJ2-2,.,CTSSFTGELFF,TGTACCAGCAGTTTCACCGGGGAGCTGTTTTTT
16,TRBV20-1,TRBD2,TRBJ2-3,many,CSARGASGGDTDTQYF,TGCAGTGCTAGAGGAGCCTCCGGGGGGGACACAGATACGCAGTATTTT
14,TRBV6-1,.,TRBJ2-7,many,CASSGRDTNYEQYF,TGTGCCAGCAGTGGCCGGGACACGAATTACGAGCAGTACTTC
15,TRBV6-1,.,TRBJ2-7,many,CASGKTGPVGSEQYF,TGTGCCAGCGGCAAGACAGGTCCGGTCGGGTCGGAGCAGTACTTC
16,TRBV5-4,.,TRBJ2-1,.,CASSTGWDEEDNEQFF,TGTGCCAGCAGCACGGGGTGGGACGAGGAAGACAATGAGCAGTTCTTC
19,TRBV28,TRBD2,TRBJ2-1,.,CASSPSGTSGSPGNNEQFF,TGTGCCAGCAGTCCATCCGGGACTAGCGGGAGCCCCGGGAACAATGAGCAGTTCTTC
11,TRBV30,TRBD1,TRBJ2-7,many,CAWRQGSEQYF,TGTGCCTGGAGACAGGGGAGCGAGCAGTACTTC
13,TRBV4-1,.,TRBJ2-7,.,CASSIDKSYEQYF,TGCGCCAGCAGCATCGACAAATCCTACGAGCAGTACTTC
14,TRBV20-1,TRBD1,TRBJ1-5,once,CSAWPGQGGQPQHF,TGCAGTGCGTGGCCCGGACAGGGGGGGCAGCCCCAGCATTTT
14,TRBV27,.,TRBJ1-1,few,CASSPSGQTTEAFF,TGTGCCAGCAGCCCCTCAGGCCAAACCACTGAAGCTTTCTTT
14,TRBV20-1,.,TRBJ2-5,many,CSASARRYQETQYF,TGCAGTGCTAGCGCGCGGAGGTACCAAGAGACCCAGTACTTC
14,TRBV6-5,.,TRBJ1-1,many,CASSYGRRNTEAFF,TGTGCCAGCAGTTACGGGCGGCGGAACACTGAAGCTTTCTTT
13,TRBV12-3/TRBV12-4,.,TRBJ1-3,many,CASSLGGGDTIYF,TGTGCCAGCAGTTTGGGGGGCGGCGACACCATATATTTT
17,TRBV11-1,.,TRBJ2-1,many,CASSPHSGGSSYNEQFF,TGTGCCAGCAGCCCTCATAGCGGAGGTAGCTCCTACAATGAGCAGTTCTTC
12,TRBV12-3/TRBV12-4,.,TRBJ1-2,many,CASSRLSGGYTF,TGTGCCAGCAGTAGACTTTCGGGCGGCTACACCTTC
16,TRBV18,.,TRBJ1-3,few,CASSPNDLNSGNTIYF,TGTGCCAGCTCACCGAACGACTTGAACTCTGGAAACACCATATATTTT
14,TRBV6-2/TRBV6-3,.,TRBJ2-1,few,CASSPPGGSGEQFF,TGTGCCAGCAGTCCCCCAGGGGGGAGTGGTGAGCAGTTCTTC
16,TRBV6-1,.,TRBJ1-5,.,CAGSPQGLTTNQPQHF,TGTGCCGGCAGTCCCCAGGGTCTAACTACCAATCAGCCCCAGCATTTT
14,TRBV4-1,TRBD1,TRBJ2-1,.,CASSQEDRGLEQFF,TGCGCCAGCAGCCAAGAGGACAGGGGGCTTGAGCAGTTCTTC
12,TRBV2,.,TRBJ1-5,many,CASIKWGQPQHF,TGTGCCAGCATCAAGTGGGGTCAGCCCCAGCATTTT
13,TRBV25-1,TRBD1,TRBJ1-5,few,CASSEQGAQPQHF,TGTGCCAGCAGTGAACAGGGGGCTCAGCCCCAGCATTTT
13,TRBV6-1,TRBD1,TRBJ2-1,few,CATRDRNYNEQFF,TGTGCCACCCGGGACAGAAATTACAATGAGCAGTTCTTC
18,TRBV5-1,TRBD2,TRBJ2-1,.,CASSLAPGLAGPYNEQFF,TGCGCCAGCAGCCTGGCTCCGGGACTAGCGGGACCTTACAATGAGCAGTTCTTC